Presented here are 6 T cell receptor beta chains from one specimen sequenced in a study of blood T cell repertoires in COVID-19. The table came from immunoSEQ multiplex PCR; TCRdb's copy has only in-frame clones and leaves some out. The table records roughly 20,000 clones, around 87% of them present only once. Sequencing was done on a sample of peripheral blood. The source of these receptors is a human donor in a cohort sampled during active COVID-19.

The chain has TRBV18 and TRBJ2-6, with no clear D. Germline CDR1 and CDR2: KGHSH and LQKENI. The V end was cut by 6 bases, the J end by 4 bases, with 13 bases between. The CDR3 length is 15 residues. This chain's CDR3 is CASSPATRGANVLTF. The CDR3 DNA is TGTGCCAGCTCTCCAGCAACTCGGGGGGCCAACGTCCTGACTTTC.

The CDR3 is CASSPTSPSGAYNEQFF. The CDR3 DNA reads as TGTGCCAGCAGCCCCACCTCCCCTAGCGGAGCCTACAATGAGCAGTTCTTC. J is TRBJ2-1 and V is TRBV7-9, with 7 bases that match TRBD2. This CDR3 spans 17 amino acids. Germline V CDR1 and CDR2: SEHNR, FQNEAQ (reference sequence). V shed 5 bases, J shed 2 bases, and the junction held 12 bases outside the gene matches.

J is TRBJ2-1 and V is TRBV12-5; 9 bases are a match to TRBD1. Germline-derived CDR1 and CDR2 are LGHNT and FRNRAP. This CDR3 contains 17 residues. The ends lost 0 bases at V and 7 bases at J; junction bases unmatched: 10. The CDR3 reads CASGLVLGTGMHNEQFF. Written as DNA, the CDR3 is TGTGCTAGTGGTTTGGTACTGGGGACAGGGATGCATAATGAGCAGTTCTTC. The full variable domain, rest sourced from reference TRBV12-5 and TRBJ2-1, is DARVTQTPRHKVTEMGQEVTMRCQPILGHNTVFWYRQTMMQGLELLAYFRNRAPLDDSGMPKDRFSAEMPDATLATLKIQPSEPRDSAVYFCASGLVLGTGMHNEQFFGPGTRLTVL.

This clone was observed once. This rearrangement joins TRBV6-2 or TRBV6-3 to TRBJ2-2; 10 bases align to TRBD1. With V trimmed by 4 bases and J by 3 bases, 2 bases remained unmatched. CDR1 is MNHEY, CDR2 SVGEGT, per germline. This CDR3 spans 15 amino acids. The CDR3 DNA follows: TGTGCCAGCAGTTCGGGACAGGGGCACACCGGGGAGCTGTTTTTT. It is translated as CASSSGQGHTGELFF.

The CDR3 spells CASSGMVTDSSYEQYF. The DNA of the CDR3 is TGCGCCAGCAGCGGGATGGTGACAGATAGCTCCTACGAGCAGTACTTC. This chain uses TRBV4-1 with TRBJ2-7, with a tentative D call TRBD1 (5 bases). The CDR3 contains 16 residues. Trimming pared 5 bases from V and 0 bases from J, leaving 17 bases between. CDR1 is MGHRA, CDR2 YSYEKL, per germline.

The CDR3 protein is CASSHGGRGAVEAFF. In DNA, the CDR3 is TGTGCCAGCAGCCATGGGGGCAGGGGCGCCGTTGAAGCTTTCTTT. The rearrangement joins TRBV6-2 or TRBV6-3 to TRBJ1-1, with D maybe TRBD1 (6 bases). V was pared by 6 bases and J by 7 bases, with 21 bases between. The CDR3 has 15 residues. Germline CDR1 and CDR2: MNHEY and SVGEGT.